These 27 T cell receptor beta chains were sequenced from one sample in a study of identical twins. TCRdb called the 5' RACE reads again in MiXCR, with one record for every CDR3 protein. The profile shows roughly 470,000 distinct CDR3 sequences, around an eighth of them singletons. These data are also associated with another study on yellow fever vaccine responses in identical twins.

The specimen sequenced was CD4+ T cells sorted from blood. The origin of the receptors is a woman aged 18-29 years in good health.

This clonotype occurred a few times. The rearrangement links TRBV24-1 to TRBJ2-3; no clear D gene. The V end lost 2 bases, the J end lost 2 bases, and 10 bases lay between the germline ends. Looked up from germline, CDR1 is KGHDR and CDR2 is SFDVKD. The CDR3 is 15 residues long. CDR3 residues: CATSDSSVSTDTQYF. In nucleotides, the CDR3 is TGTGCCACCAGTGATTCCAGCGTTTCCACAGATACGCAGTATTTT.

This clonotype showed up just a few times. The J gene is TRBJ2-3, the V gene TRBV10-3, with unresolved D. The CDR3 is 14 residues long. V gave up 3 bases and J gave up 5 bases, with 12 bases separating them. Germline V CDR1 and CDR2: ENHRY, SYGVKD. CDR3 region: CAISEGISGDTQYF. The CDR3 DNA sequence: TGTGCCATCAGTGAAGGCATTTCTGGAGATACGCAGTATTTT.

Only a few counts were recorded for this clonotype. CDR3 loop: CVNRGQTEAFF. Here the CDR3 DNA reads TGCGTAAACAGGGGGCAGACTGAAGCTTTCTTT. The chain uses TRBV20-1 and TRBJ1-1; 9 nucleotides agree with TRBD1. The CDR3 runs 11 residues. The germline CDR1 and CDR2 sequences are DFQATT and SNEGSKA (reference sequence).

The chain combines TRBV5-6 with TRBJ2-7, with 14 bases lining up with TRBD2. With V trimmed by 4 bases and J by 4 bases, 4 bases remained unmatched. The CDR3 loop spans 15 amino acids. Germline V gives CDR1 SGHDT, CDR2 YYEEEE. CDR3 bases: TGTGCCAGCAGCCCCAGGACTAGCGGGAGGTACGAGCAGTACTTC. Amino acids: CASSPRTSGRYEQYF.

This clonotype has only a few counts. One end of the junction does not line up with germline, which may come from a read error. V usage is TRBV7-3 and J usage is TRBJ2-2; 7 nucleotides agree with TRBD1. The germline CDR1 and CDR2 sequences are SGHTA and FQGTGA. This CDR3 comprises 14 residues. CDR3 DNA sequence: TGTGCCACCAGCGTGAGCAGGGGGACCGGGGAGCTGTTTTTT. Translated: CATSVSRGTGELFF.

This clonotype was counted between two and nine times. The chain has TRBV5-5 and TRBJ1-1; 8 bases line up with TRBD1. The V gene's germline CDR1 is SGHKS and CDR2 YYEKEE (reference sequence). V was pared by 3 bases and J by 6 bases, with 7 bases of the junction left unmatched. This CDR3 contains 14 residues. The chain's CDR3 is CASSSQGVSAEAFF. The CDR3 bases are TGTGCCAGCAGCTCACAGGGGGTCTCCGCTGAAGCTTTCTTT.

DNA for the CDR3: TGCGCCAGCAGCTTGGCCCCAAGGATGGATACGCAGTATTTT. Translation gives CASSLAPRMDTQYF. The chain is built from TRBV5-1 and TRBJ2-3; the D is unclear. The CDR3 has 14 residues. Germline loops: CDR1 SGHRS, CDR2 YFSETQ. V lost 0 bases and J lost 6, with 11 bases in between.

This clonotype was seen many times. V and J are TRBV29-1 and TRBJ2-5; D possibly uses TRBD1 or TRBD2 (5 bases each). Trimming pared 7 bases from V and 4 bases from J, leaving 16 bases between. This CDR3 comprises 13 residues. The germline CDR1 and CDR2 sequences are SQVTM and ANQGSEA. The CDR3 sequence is CSATPGPGETQYF. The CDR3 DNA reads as TGCAGCGCCACCCCGGGACCCGGAGAGACCCAGTACTTC.

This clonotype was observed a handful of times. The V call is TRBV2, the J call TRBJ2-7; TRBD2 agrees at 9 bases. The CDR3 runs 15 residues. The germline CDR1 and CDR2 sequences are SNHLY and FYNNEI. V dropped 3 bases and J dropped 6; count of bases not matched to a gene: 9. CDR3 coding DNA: TGTGCCAGCAGTGACGAGGCGGGAGGGCCTTCCGAGCAGTACTTC. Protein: CASSDEAGGPSEQYF.

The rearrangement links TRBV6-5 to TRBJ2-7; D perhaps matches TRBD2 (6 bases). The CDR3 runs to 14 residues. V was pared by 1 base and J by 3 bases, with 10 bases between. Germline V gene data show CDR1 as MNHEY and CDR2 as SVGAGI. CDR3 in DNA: TGTGCCAGCAGTTACTTTACCGGGGGCTACGAGCAGTACTTC. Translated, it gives CASSYFTGGYEQYF.

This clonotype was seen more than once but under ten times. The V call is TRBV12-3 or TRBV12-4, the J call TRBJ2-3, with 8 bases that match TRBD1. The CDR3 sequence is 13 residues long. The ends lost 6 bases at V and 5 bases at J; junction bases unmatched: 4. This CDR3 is CASSTTGVDTQYF. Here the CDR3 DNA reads TGTGCCAGCAGCACGACAGGGGTAGATACGCAGTATTTT.

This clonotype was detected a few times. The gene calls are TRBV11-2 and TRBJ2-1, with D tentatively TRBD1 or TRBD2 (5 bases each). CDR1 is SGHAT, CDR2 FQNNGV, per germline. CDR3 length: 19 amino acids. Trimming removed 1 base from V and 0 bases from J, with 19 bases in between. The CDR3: CASSLVGGSGGSSYNEQFF. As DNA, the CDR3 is TGTGCCAGCAGCTTAGTAGGTGGGTCTGGGGGAAGCTCCTACAATGAGCAGTTCTTC. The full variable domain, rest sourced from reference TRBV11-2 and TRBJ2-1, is EAGVAQSPRYKIIEKRQSVAFWCNPISGHATLYWYQQILGQGPKLLIQFQNNGVVDDSQLPKDRFSAERLKGVDSTLKIQPAKLEDSAVYLCASSLVGGSGGSSYNEQFFGPGTRLTVL.

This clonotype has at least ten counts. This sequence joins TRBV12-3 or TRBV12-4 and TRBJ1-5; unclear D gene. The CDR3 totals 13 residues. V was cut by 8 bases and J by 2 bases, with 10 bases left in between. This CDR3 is CASRRDGNQPQHF. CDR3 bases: TGTGCCAGCCGGAGGGATGGCAATCAGCCCCAGCATTTT.

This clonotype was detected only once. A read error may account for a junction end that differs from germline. The CDR3 region has the DNA TGTGCCATCAGTTCCGGGACTAGCGGGGGGCCTCTCCTAGCCGAGCAGTACTTC. It specifies CAISSGTSGGPLLAEQYF. The chain links TRBV12-3 or TRBV12-4 to TRBJ2-7; 15 bases align to TRBD2. The CDR3 loop spans 18 amino acids.

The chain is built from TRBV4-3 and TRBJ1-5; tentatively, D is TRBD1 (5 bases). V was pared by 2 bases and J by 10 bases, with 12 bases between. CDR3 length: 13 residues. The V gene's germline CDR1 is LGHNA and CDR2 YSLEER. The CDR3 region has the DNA TGCGCCAGCAGCCAACTCCAGGGTACTCCCCAGCATTTT. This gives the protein CASSQLQGTPQHF.

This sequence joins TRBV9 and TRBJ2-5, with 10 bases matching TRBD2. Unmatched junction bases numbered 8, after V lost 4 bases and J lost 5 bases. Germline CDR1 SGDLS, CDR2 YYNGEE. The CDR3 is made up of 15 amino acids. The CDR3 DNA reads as TGTGCCAGCAGCCCCATAGCGGGGGGCGGTGAGACCCAGTACTTC. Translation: CASSPIAGGGETQYF.

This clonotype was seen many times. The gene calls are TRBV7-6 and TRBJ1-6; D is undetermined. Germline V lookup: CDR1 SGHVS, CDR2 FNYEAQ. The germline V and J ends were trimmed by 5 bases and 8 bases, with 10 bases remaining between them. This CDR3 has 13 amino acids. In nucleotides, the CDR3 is TGTGCCAGCAGCGCATGGGCGGATTCACCCCTCCACTTT. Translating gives CASSAWADSPLHF.

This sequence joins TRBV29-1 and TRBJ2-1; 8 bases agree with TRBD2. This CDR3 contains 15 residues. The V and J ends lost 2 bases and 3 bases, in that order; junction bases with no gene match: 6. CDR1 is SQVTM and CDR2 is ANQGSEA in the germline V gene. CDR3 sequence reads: CSVELAGGIYNEQFF. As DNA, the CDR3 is TGCAGCGTTGAATTGGCGGGAGGAATCTACAATGAGCAGTTCTTC.

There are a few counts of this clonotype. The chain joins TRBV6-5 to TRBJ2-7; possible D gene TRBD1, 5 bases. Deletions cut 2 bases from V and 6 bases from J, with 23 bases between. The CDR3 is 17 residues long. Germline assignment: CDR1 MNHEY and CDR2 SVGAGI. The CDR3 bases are TGTGCCAGCAGTTACCCAAGGTCGGCTAGTACAGGCATCGAGCAGTACTTC. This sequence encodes CASSYPRSASTGIEQYF.

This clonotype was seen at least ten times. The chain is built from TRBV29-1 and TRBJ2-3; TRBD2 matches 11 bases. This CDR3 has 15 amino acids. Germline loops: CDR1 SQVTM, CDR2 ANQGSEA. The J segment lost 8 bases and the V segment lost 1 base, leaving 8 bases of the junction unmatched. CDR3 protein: CSVEGLAGPRGTQYF. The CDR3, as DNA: TGCAGCGTTGAAGGACTAGCGGGGCCGAGAGGTACGCAGTATTTT.

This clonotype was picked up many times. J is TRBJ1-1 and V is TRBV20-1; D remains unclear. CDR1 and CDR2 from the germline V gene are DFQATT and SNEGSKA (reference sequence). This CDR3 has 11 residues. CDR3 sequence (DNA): TGCAGCTTCGCCGCCTTGACTGAAGCTTTCTTT. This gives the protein CSFAALTEAFF.

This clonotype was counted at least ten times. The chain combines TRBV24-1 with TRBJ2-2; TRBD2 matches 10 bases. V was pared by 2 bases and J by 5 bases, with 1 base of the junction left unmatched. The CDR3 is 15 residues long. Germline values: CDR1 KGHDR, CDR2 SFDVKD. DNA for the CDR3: TGTGCCACCAGTGATTGGACTAGCGGAACCGGGGAGCTGTTTTTT. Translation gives CATSDWTSGTGELFF.

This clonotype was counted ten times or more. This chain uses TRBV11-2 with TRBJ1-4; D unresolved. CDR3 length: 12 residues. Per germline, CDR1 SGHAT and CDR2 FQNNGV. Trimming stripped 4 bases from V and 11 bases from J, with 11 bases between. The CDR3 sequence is CASSSSGYKLFF. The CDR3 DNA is TGTGCCAGCAGCTCCAGCGGGTACAAACTGTTTTTT.

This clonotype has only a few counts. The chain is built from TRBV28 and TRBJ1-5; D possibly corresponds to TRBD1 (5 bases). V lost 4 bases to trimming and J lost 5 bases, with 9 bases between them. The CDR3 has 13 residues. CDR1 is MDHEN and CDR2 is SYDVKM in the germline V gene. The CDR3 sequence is CASSSTDDQPQHF. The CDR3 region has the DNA TGTGCCAGCAGTTCGACAGACGATCAGCCCCAGCATTTT.

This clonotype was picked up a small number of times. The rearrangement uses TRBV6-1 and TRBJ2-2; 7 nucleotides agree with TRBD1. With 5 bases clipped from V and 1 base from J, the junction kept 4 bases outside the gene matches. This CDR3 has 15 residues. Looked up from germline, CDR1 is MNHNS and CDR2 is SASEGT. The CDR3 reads CASSSRDRNTGELFF. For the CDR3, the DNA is TGTGCCAGCAGTAGCCGGGACAGGAACACCGGGGAGCTGTTTTTT.

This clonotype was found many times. CDR3 sequence reads: CASSFQAALNTGELFF. The CDR3 bases are TGTGCCAGCAGCTTTCAGGCCGCCCTGAACACCGGGGAGCTGTTTTTT. The chain couples TRBV5-5 to TRBJ2-2; D uncertain. The CDR3 consists of 16 residues. Trimming shortened V by 2 bases and J by 1 base, and 12 bases separated the two germline ends. CDR1 is SGHKS and CDR2 is YYEKEE in the germline V gene (reference sequence).

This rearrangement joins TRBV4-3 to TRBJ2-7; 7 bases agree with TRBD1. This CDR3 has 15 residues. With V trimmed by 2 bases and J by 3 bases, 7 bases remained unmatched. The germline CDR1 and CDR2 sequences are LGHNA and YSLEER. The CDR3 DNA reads TGCGCCAGCAGCCAAAACACGGGACAGTTCTACGAGCAGTACTTC. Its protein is CASSQNTGQFYEQYF.